What follows describes a single T cell receptor beta chain. The antigen remains undetermined. The data derive from a study of post-analysis software for immune sequencing data. Study-level background: Courses of disease covered relapsing-remitting, secondary progressive and progressive-relapsing multiple sclerosis.

General observations from the study: In multiple sclerosis, normalized Chao1 diversity was significantly below that of controls. Five or six TRBV segments, TRBV5-6, TRBV5-1 and TRBV20-1 among them, were found more frequent in patients than controls. The F measure placed samples prepared in the same batch into strongly shared clusters.

Unique molecular identifiers tagged the TCR beta cDNA libraries. T cells, about 0.95 to 10 million of them, yielded some 510,000 cDNA molecules. TCRdb independently ran MiXCR on the PCR reads; one entry per CDR3 protein. The sample has a few hundred thousand distinct CDR3 sequences, approximately 38% seen once. Trimming took off 7 bases at V and 0 bases at J, with 7 bases between the two ends. The CDR3 is 12 residues long. The sample consisted of blood. This receptor was taken from a girl between 10 and 17 years old with multiple sclerosis. This rearrangement joins TRBV12-3 or TRBV12-4 to TRBJ2-7; the D is unclear. This CDR3 is CASIQSSYEQYF. CDR3 in DNA: TGTGCCAGCATACAGAGCTCCTACGAGCAGTACTTC.